The 11 T cell receptor beta chains listed next were all sequenced from one sample in a study of blood T cell repertoires in COVID-19. Profiling relied on immunoSEQ multiplex PCR, and the TCRdb table lists in-frame clones only, not all of them. The table has 150,000 or so clones, roughly four fifths seen once. Input material: PBMCs or T cells enriched from blood (not recorded which). Receptors were obtained from a man in his fifties who had recovered from COVID-19.

V usage is TRBV7-8 and J usage is TRBJ2-7; 9 bases are a match to TRBD1. From germline, CDR1 is SGHVS and CDR2 FQNEAQ. The CDR3 has 15 residues. V gave up 5 bases and J gave up 3 bases; unmatched junction bases: 8. The CDR3 sequence is CASSGWTGVNYEQYF. The CDR3 DNA reads as TGTGCCAGCAGCGGGTGGACAGGGGTAAACTACGAGCAGTACTTC.

This clone was seen a single time. This chain joins TRBV7-9 and TRBJ1-2; D call uncertain. V lost 3 bases and J lost 6, with 14 bases in between. The CDR3 totals 14 residues. Germline CDR1 is SEHNR and CDR2 is FQNEAQ (reference sequence). CDR3 nucleotides: TGTGCCAGCAGCTTTATTACACATGGAGATGGCTACACCTTC. As protein: CASSFITHGDGYTF.

The chain combines TRBV7-2 with TRBJ2-5, with 7 bases lining up with TRBD1. This CDR3 is built from 14 residues. CDR1 SGHTA and CDR2 FQGNSA come from the germline V gene. Trimming cost V 5 bases and J 3 bases; bases outside gene matches: 6. The CDR3 bases are TGTGCCAGCAGCCGGGGACAGTCTAAAGAGACCCAGTACTTC. This sequence encodes CASSRGQSKETQYF.

This clone came up a few times. This chain connects TRBV19 to TRBJ1-3, with D possibly matching TRBD1 (5 bases). The CDR3 runs to 16 residues. The V gene lost 4 bases and the J gene lost 1 base, with 14 bases spanning the gap. Germline V gene sequence: CDR1 LNHDA, CDR2 SQIVND (reference sequence). The CDR3 sequence: CASSTQGKRSGNTIYF. The CDR3 nucleotides are TGTGCCAGTAGTACGCAGGGAAAAAGATCTGGAAACACCATATATTTT.

The CDR3 DNA reads TGTGCCAGCAGAGAGTGGAGCTATGGCTACACCTTC. Its translation: CASREWSYGYTF. The chain links TRBV6-5 to TRBJ1-2; D is unresolved. The CDR3 sequence is 12 residues long. Germline CDR1 is MNHEY and CDR2 is SVGAGI. Trimming removed 6 bases from V and 4 bases from J, with 9 bases in between.

This chain connects TRBV11-1 to TRBJ1-2, with 8 bases that match TRBD1. Unmatched junction bases numbered 10, after V lost 2 bases and J lost 8 bases. This CDR3 spans 15 amino acids. Germline CDR1 and CDR2: SGHAT and FQDESV (reference sequence). For the CDR3, the DNA is TGTGCCAGCAGCTTAAGAGGACAGGGAGGCTTCGGCTACACCTTC. It specifies CASSLRGQGGFGYTF.

Details on this clone: Other DNA sequences from this sample encode an identical CDR3 as well. The J gene is TRBJ1-2, the V gene TRBV9; a possible D gene is TRBD1 (6 bases). In germline, CDR1 is SGDLS, CDR2 YYNGEE. V lost 4 bases and J lost 5, with 9 bases in between. The CDR3 has 12 amino acids. The CDR3 loop reads CASSPQGYGYTF. DNA for the CDR3: TGTGCCAGCAGCCCCCAGGGGTATGGCTACACCTTC.

This clone was picked up a small number of times. The J gene is TRBJ2-7, the V gene TRBV6-5; D is perhaps TRBD1 (6 bases). This CDR3 comprises 13 residues. Trimming cost V 7 bases and J 11 bases, with 21 bases left between them. Germline loops: CDR1 MNHEY, CDR2 SVGAGI. The DNA of the CDR3 is TGTGCCAGCACCCTTGCCCCCGGGACAAGGAAGTACTTC. Translation gives CASTLAPGTRKYF.

V and J are TRBV27 and TRBJ2-3; TRBD2 matches 9 bases. The CDR3 is 15 amino acids. Germline V CDR1 and CDR2: MNHEY, SMNVEV (reference sequence). With 2 bases clipped from V and 6 bases from J, the junction kept 6 bases outside the gene matches. The CDR3 coding sequence is TGTGCCAGCAGTTTAGCAGGGACTAGCAGGGATACGCAGTATTTT. Translated, it gives CASSLAGTSRDTQYF.

This chain connects TRBV27 to TRBJ2-7; weak D call: TRBD2 (5 bases). Germline V lookup: CDR1 MNHEY, CDR2 SMNVEV (reference sequence). The CDR3 runs to 14 residues. V was shortened by 4 bases and J by 2 bases, with 12 bases between the two germline ends. The CDR3 bases are TGTGCCAGCAGTTCTAGACTACCCACCTACGAGCAGTACTTC. Translated: CASSSRLPTYEQYF.

The chain is built from TRBV5-6 and TRBJ2-2; 9 bases are a match to TRBD1. CDR1 and CDR2 (germline): SGHDT, YYEEEE. V shed 0 bases and J 6 bases; nucleotides not matched to a gene: 0. The CDR3 has 14 residues. In DNA, the CDR3 is TGTGCCAGCAGCTTGGGACAGGGGGCCGGGGAGCTGTTTTTT. Translating it yields CASSLGQGAGELFF.